The 28 T cell receptor beta chains listed next were all sequenced from one sample in a study of cytomegalovirus exposure and HLA in healthy donors (dated by TCRdb to 2015 to 2018). The library relied on the immunoSEQ multiplex PCR assay. For the multiplex PCR, a mixture combining 60 forward primers for TCR Vbeta segments and 13 reverse primers for TCR Jbeta segments was used. TCRdb holds this immuneACCESS table with in-frame rearrangements only. Some clones are missing; in checked studies, unresolved V genes explain under half, and the rest has no known cause. Present in this sample are more than 100,000 clones, roughly four fifths of which were seen just once. The ten biggest clones cover roughly 8% of the sample. Sequenced: PBMCs. These receptor sequences come from a woman aged 45-65 years in good health and CMV-seropositive.

This rearrangement joins TRBV30 to TRBJ1-5; possibly TRBD1 for D (6 bases). The germline V and J ends were trimmed by 3 bases and 7 bases, with 19 bases remaining between them. Germline CDR1 and CDR2: GTSNPN and SVGIG (reference sequence). The CDR3 has 15 residues. As DNA, the CDR3 is TGTGCCTGGAGCCCATCCTACAGGGTCGGGCAGCCCCAGCATTTT. It translates to CAWSPSYRVGQPQHF.

The chain carries TRBV4-1 and TRBJ1-2; D gene unclear. V lost 0 bases, J lost 3 bases, and 8 bases lay in between. This CDR3 region has 14 residues. Looked up from germline, CDR1 is MGHRA and CDR2 is YSYEKL. The DNA of the CDR3 is TGCGCCAGCAGCCAAGACGGAGGACACTATGGCTACACCTTC. Its protein is CASSQDGGHYGYTF.

V and J are TRBV4-2 and TRBJ2-4, with 8 bases identical to TRBD1. This CDR3 contains 16 residues. With V trimmed by 6 bases and J by 1 base, 8 bases remained unmatched. Germline V CDR1 and CDR2: LGHNA, YNFKEQ. CDR3 in amino acids: CASSPSTGEAKNIQYF. CDR3 DNA sequence: TGTGCCAGCAGTCCATCGACAGGGGAGGCCAAAAACATTCAGTACTTC.

This clone was observed a single time. J is TRBJ2-4 and V is TRBV7-2; 7 bases are shared with TRBD1. CDR3 length equals 13 residues. V lost 4 bases, J lost 5 bases, and 2 bases stayed unmatched. Looked up from germline, CDR1 is SGHTA and CDR2 is FQGNSA. The CDR3 loop reads CASSWGTENIQYF. The DNA of the CDR3 is TGTGCCAGCAGCTGGGGGACAGAAAACATTCAGTACTTC.

The chain is built from TRBV6-6 and TRBJ1-5; 8 nucleotides align to TRBD1. Germline loops: CDR1 MNHNY, CDR2 SVGAGI (reference sequence). Losses at the gene ends were 5 bases for V and 7 bases for J; bases not matched to a gene: 4. The CDR3 extends over 13 amino acids. CDR3 nucleotides: TGTGCCAGCAGTCGGACAGGGCACCAGCCCCAGCATTTT. Amino acids: CASSRTGHQPQHF.

CDR3 sequence reads: CASRENPSAQHF. The CDR3, as DNA: TGTGCCAGCAGAGAGAATCCCTCGGCCCAGCATTTT. The chain uses TRBV6-1 and TRBJ1-5; D is unclear. V was trimmed by 6 bases and J by 11 bases, leaving 14 bases between them. CDR3 length: 12 amino acids. Germline-derived CDR1 and CDR2 are MNHNS and SASEGT.

This chain links TRBV7-2 with TRBJ1-2; TRBD1 aligns across 10 bases. V was pared by 1 base and J by 0 bases, with 2 bases of the junction left unmatched. Germline CDR1 reads SGHTA; CDR2 reads FQGNSA. This CDR3 is 16 amino acids long. As DNA, the CDR3 is TGTGCCAGCAGCTTAGAGGGGACAGGGGCTAACTATGGCTACACCTTC. Encoded protein: CASSLEGTGANYGYTF.

CDR3 coding DNA: TGTGCCAGCAGTTTAGATGCGGGAGGGTCCAATGAGCAGTTCTTC. Translated, it gives CASSLDAGGSNEQFF. The V gene is TRBV27, the J gene TRBJ2-1; 9 bases align to TRBD2. J gave up 6 bases and V 2 bases, and 5 bases lay outside the gene matches. The CDR3 spans 15 residues. In germline, CDR1 is MNHEY, CDR2 SMNVEV (reference sequence).

The V gene is TRBV4-1, the J gene TRBJ2-7; TRBD2 agrees at 9 bases. V shed 0 bases and J 0 bases; nucleotides not matched to a gene: 6. The CDR3 is 17 residues long. Germline CDR1 and CDR2: MGHRA and YSYEKL. The CDR3 sequence is CASSQDRDSGGSYEQYF. CDR3 coding DNA: TGCGCCAGCAGCCAAGATAGAGATAGCGGGGGCTCCTACGAGCAGTACTTC.

The chain has TRBV19 and TRBJ2-7, with TRBD1 identical over 8 bases. Germline trimming cut 9 bases from V and 4 bases from J; bases unmatched to any gene: 2. The germline V gene encodes CDR1 LNHDA and CDR2 SQIVND (reference sequence). This CDR3 spans 11 amino acids. CDR3 sequence (DNA): TGTGCCAGCAGACAGGGGTACGAGCAGTACTTC. Its protein is CASRQGYEQYF.

The chain carries TRBV19 and TRBJ1-1, with D tentatively TRBD1 (5 bases). V was shortened by 3 bases and J by 4 bases, with 9 bases between the two germline ends. Per the germline V gene, CDR1 is LNHDA and CDR2 is SQIVND (reference sequence). This CDR3 contains 13 residues. CDR3 sequence (DNA): TGTGCCAGTAGTATGGGGGGGGGCACTGAAGCTTTCTTT. Its translation: CASSMGGGTEAFF.

This clone was counted once. One junction end disagrees with the germline gene, perhaps due to a read error. The chain employs TRBV7-9 and TRBJ2-2; the match to TRBD1 covers 9 bases. The CDR3 runs to 18 residues. The V gene's germline CDR1 is SEHNR and CDR2 FQNEAQ (reference sequence). CDR3 bases: TGTTCCAGCAGCTTTGAGGTTTCACAGGGGGCTGTCACCGGGGAGCTGTTTTTT. Its protein product is CSSSFEVSQGAVTGELFF.

The V call is TRBV7-2, the J call TRBJ2-5, with D perhaps TRBD2 (7 bases). V lost 1 base, J lost 5 bases, and 20 bases lay in between. CDR3 size: 17 residues. Germline values: CDR1 SGHTA, CDR2 FQGNSA. The CDR3 region is CASSLGRGASQGETQYF. The DNA for the CDR3 is TGTGCCAGCAGCTTAGGACGGGGGGCGTCCCAAGGGGAGACCCAGTACTTC. Based on the CDR3 plus reference TRBV7-2 and TRBJ2-5, the full variable domain is GAGVSQSPSNKVTEKGKDVELRCDPISGHTALYWYRQSLGQGLEFLIYFQGNSAPDKSGLPSDRFSAERTGGSVSTLTIQRTQQEDSAVYLCASSLGRGASQGETQYFGPGTRLLVL.

This clone occurred once. The gene calls are TRBV20-1 and TRBJ1-1; TRBD1 might be the D (6 bases). V gave up 5 bases and J gave up 11 bases, with 15 bases separating them. Germline V gene lookup returns CDR1 DFQATT and CDR2 SNEGSKA (reference sequence). The CDR3 runs to 11 residues. CDR3 nucleotides: TGCAGTGCTGGCACAGGGTCTAAGGCTTTCTTT. Its protein is CSAGTGSKAFF.

This clone was seen once. This chain joins TRBV30 and TRBJ1-4; D is perhaps TRBD1 (5 bases). Germline V gene data show CDR1 as GTSNPN and CDR2 as SVGIG (reference sequence). The V end lost 2 bases, the J end lost 8 bases, and 15 bases lay between the germline ends. There are 14 residues in the CDR3. CDR3 protein: CAWSPGQGREKLFF. For the CDR3, the DNA is TGTGCCTGGAGTCCCGGCCAGGGAAGGGAAAAACTGTTTTTT. Supplemented by reference TRBV30 and TRBJ1-4, the full variable domain reads SQTIHQWPATLVQPVGSPLSLECTVEGTSNPNLYWYRQAAGRGLQLLFYSVGIGQISSEVPQNLSASRPQDRQFILSSKKLLLSDSGFYLCAWSPGQGREKLFFGSGTQLSVL.

The chain joins TRBV5-4 to TRBJ1-1; 7 positions match TRBD1. Germline assignment: CDR1 SGHNT and CDR2 YYREEE (reference sequence). The ends lost 0 bases at V and 5 bases at J; junction bases unmatched: 7. This CDR3 is 15 amino acids long. The CDR3 DNA reads TGTGCCAGCAGCTTGGCCTCAGGGGGGAGAACTGAAGCTTTCTTT. Residues: CASSLASGGRTEAFF. The variable domain in full, completed from reference TRBV5-4 and TRBJ1-1, reads ETGVTQSPTHLIKTRGQQVTLRCSSQSGHNTVSWYQQALGQGPQFIFQYYREEENGRGNFPPRFSGLQFPNYSSELNVNALELDDSALYLCASSLASGGRTEAFFGQGTRLTVV.

The gene calls are TRBV30 and TRBJ2-7; 9 nucleotides align to TRBD1. Germline V gives CDR1 GTSNPN, CDR2 SVGIG (reference sequence). J was trimmed by 7 bases and V by 4 bases; bases with no gene match: 17. The CDR3 spans 16 residues. The CDR3 sequence: CAWTPTFRTGEGEQYF. The CDR3 DNA sequence: TGTGCCTGGACTCCAACCTTTCGGACAGGGGAGGGGGAGCAGTACTTC.

This chain joins TRBV7-2 and TRBJ1-5, with 12 bases lining up with TRBD1. V was clipped by 4 bases and J by 1 base; unmatched bases: 11. The length of the CDR3 is 19 residues. Germline values: CDR1 SGHTA, CDR2 FQGNSA. The CDR3 DNA sequence: TGTGCCAGCAGCTCGGACCCGGGACAGGGGGCGCGGAGCAATCAGCCCCAGCATTTT. Translation: CASSSDPGQGARSNQPQHF.

The chain couples TRBV7-9 to TRBJ1-2; TRBD1 matches at 8 bases. The CDR3 is made up of 12 amino acids. V was clipped by 3 bases and J by 14 bases; unmatched bases: 8. Germline CDR1 SEHNR, CDR2 FQNEAQ (reference sequence). CDR3 bases: TGTGCCAGCAGCTTCACAGGGGGGGACGGAACCTTC. Translated, it gives CASSFTGGDGTF.

The rearrangement links TRBV30 to TRBJ2-7; tentative D call: TRBD1 (7 bases). Germline V lookup: CDR1 GTSNPN, CDR2 SVGIG (reference sequence). Trimming stripped 0 bases from V and 2 bases from J, with 14 bases between. The CDR3 consists of 15 residues. CDR3 sequence reads: CAWSVDREVPYEQYF. For the CDR3, the DNA is TGTGCCTGGAGTGTCGACAGGGAGGTCCCCTACGAGCAGTACTTC.

The rearrangement joins TRBV7-9 to TRBJ1-1; 8 bases map to TRBD1. Trimming cost V 5 bases and J 5 bases; bases outside gene matches: 10. CDR3 size: 15 residues. Germline CDR1 SEHNR, CDR2 FQNEAQ (reference sequence). The CDR3 DNA reads as TGTGCCAGCAGCAGCTTCACAGGGGGAAGAACTGAAGCTTTCTTT. Its translation: CASSSFTGGRTEAFF.

The V and J genes are TRBV4-1 and TRBJ1-2, with a weak D call TRBD1 (5 bases). The V gene lost 0 bases and the J gene lost 2 bases, with 10 bases spanning the gap. The V gene's germline CDR1 is MGHRA and CDR2 YSYEKL. CDR3 length: 15 residues. Written as DNA, the CDR3 is TGCGCCAGCAGCCAAGAATTCCACAGGAACTATGGCTACACCTTC. Protein: CASSQEFHRNYGYTF.

This chain connects TRBV5-1 to TRBJ1-2; maybe TRBD1 (6 bases). Germline loops: CDR1 SGHRS, CDR2 YFSETQ. The CDR3 spans 13 residues. V was shortened by 0 bases and J by 7 bases, with 10 bases between the two germline ends. CDR3 protein: CASSLGQAFGYTF. The CDR3 nucleotides are TGCGCCAGCAGCTTGGGACAGGCTTTTGGCTACACCTTC. Supplemented by reference TRBV5-1 and TRBJ1-2, the full variable domain reads KAGVTQTPRYLIKTRGQQVTLSCSPISGHRSVSWYQQTPGQGLQFLFEYFSETQRNKGNFPGRFSGRQFSNSRSEMNVSTLELGDSALYLCASSLGQAFGYTFGSGTRLTVV.

The chain joins TRBV19 to TRBJ2-5, with 10 bases fitting TRBD2. CDR1 is LNHDA, CDR2 SQIVND, per germline (reference sequence). The J segment lost 2 bases and the V segment lost 5 bases, leaving 8 bases of the junction unmatched. The CDR3 is 16 residues long. CDR3 DNA: TGTGCCAGTAGTCCGCTAGCGGGGGAAGCACAAGAGACCCAGTACTTC. This translates into CASSPLAGEAQETQYF.

The chain recombines TRBV18 with TRBJ1-2; 10 bases agree with TRBD1. The CDR3 length is 17 residues. Germline CDR1 and CDR2: KGHSH and LQKENI. V gave up 3 bases and J gave up 2 bases; unmatched junction bases: 9. CDR3 nucleotides: TGTGCCAGCTCACCTTTGGGGACAGGGGTCCAAAACTATGGCTACACCTTC. It yields the protein CASSPLGTGVQNYGYTF.

This chain links TRBV11-2 with TRBJ2-5; D is unresolved. The end of the DNA aligns better with TRBJ2-7, so the J call may be wrong. CDR1 SGHAT and CDR2 FQNNGV come from the germline V gene. The CDR3 consists of 15 residues. CDR3 sequence: CASSLAPPRSYEQYF. The CDR3 bases are TGTGCCAGCAGCTTAGCCCCCCCTCGATCCTACGAGCAGTACTTC.

The J gene is TRBJ2-3, the V gene TRBV5-4; 7 bases line up with TRBD2. CDR3 length equals 15 residues. J gave up 0 bases and V 7 bases, and 8 bases lay outside the gene matches. Germline CDR1 and CDR2: SGHNT and YYREEE (reference sequence). CDR3 bases: TGTGCCAGCGTATCTAGCGGAGCTAGCACAGATACGCAGTATTTT. Encoded protein: CASVSSGASTDTQYF.

This clone was counted once. The chain recombines TRBV30 with TRBJ2-3; TRBD2 matches 11 bases. Unmatched junction bases numbered 9, after V lost 4 bases and J lost 0 bases. Germline values: CDR1 GTSNPN, CDR2 SVGIG (reference sequence). This CDR3 has 17 residues. Here the CDR3 reads CAWNPLSGGGSTDTQYF. The DNA for the CDR3 is TGTGCCTGGAATCCCCTTAGCGGGGGGGGTAGCACAGATACGCAGTATTTT. Full variable domain (outside the CDR3, taken from reference TRBV30 and TRBJ2-3): SQTIHQWPATLVQPVGSPLSLECTVEGTSNPNLYWYRQAAGRGLQLLFYSVGIGQISSEVPQNLSASRPQDRQFILSSKKLLLSDSGFYLCAWNPLSGGGSTDTQYFGPGTRLTVL.